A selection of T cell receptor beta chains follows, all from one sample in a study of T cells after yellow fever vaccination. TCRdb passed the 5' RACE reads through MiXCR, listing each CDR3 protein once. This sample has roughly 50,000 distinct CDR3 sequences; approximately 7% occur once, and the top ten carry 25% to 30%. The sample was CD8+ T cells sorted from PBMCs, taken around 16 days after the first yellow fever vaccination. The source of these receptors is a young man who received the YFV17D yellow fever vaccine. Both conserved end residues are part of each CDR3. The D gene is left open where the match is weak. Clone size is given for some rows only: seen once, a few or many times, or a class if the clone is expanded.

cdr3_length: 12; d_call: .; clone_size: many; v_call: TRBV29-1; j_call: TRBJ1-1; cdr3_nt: TGCAGCGTTGGACGGATGAACACTGAAGCTTTCTTT; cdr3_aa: CSVGRMNTEAFF
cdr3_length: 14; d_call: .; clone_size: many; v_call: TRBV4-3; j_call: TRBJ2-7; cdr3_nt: TGCGCCAGCAGCCACTCTCTGGAAGCCTACGAGCAGTACTTC; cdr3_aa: CASSHSLEAYEQYF
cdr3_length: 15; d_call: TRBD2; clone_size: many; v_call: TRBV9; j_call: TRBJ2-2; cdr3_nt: TGTGCCAGCAGCGTCGGTGGGGGGGGAGCCGGGGAGCTGTTTTTT; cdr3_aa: CASSVGGGGAGELFF
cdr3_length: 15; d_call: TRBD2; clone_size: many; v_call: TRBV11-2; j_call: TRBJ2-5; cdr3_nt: TGTGCCAGCAGCCGCGGGACTAGGGTTGAGGAGACCCAGTACTTC; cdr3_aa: CASSRGTRVEETQYF
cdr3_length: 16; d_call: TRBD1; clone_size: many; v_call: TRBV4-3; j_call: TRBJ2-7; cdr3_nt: TGCGCCAGCAGCCAAGACGACAGGGGGCTAGTCTACGAGCAGTACTTC; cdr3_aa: CASSQDDRGLVYEQYF
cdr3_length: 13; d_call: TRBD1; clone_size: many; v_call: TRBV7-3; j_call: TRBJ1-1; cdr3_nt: TGTGCCAGCAGCTGGGAGCCGGGACAGGAAGCTTTCTTT; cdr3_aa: CASSWEPGQEAFF
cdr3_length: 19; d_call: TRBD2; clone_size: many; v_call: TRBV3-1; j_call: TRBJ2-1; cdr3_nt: TGTGCCAGCAGCCGCACCGGGACTAGCGGGCTCCGCACCTACAATGAGCAGTTCTTC; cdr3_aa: CASSRTGTSGLRTYNEQFF
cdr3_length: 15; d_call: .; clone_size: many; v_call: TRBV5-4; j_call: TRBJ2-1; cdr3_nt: TGTGCCAGCAGCTTTTATAGACGGTCCTACAATGAGCAGTTCTTC; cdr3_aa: CASSFYRRSYNEQFF
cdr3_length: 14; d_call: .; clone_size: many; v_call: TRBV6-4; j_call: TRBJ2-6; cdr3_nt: TGTGCCAGCACCCTCCATCCTGGGGCCAACGTCCTGACTTTC; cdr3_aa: CASTLHPGANVLTF
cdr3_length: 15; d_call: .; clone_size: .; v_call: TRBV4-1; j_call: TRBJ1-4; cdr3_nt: TGCGCCAGCAGCCTCGGACAGCTAAATAATGAAAAACTGTTTTTT; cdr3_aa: CASSLGQLNNEKLFF
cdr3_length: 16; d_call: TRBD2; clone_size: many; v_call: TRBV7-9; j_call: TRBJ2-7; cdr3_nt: TGTGCCAGCAGCCCACCGACTAGCGGGGGTTCCTACGAGCAGTACTTC; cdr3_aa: CASSPPTSGGSYEQYF
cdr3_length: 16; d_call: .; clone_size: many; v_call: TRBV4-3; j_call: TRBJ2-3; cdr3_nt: TGCGCCAGCAGCCAACAGTGGGGGGTCCCCACAGATACGCAGTATTTT; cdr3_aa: CASSQQWGVPTDTQYF
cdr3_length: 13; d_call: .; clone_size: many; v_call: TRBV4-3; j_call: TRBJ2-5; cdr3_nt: TGCGCCAGCAGCCCGGATTATCCAGAGACCCAGTACTTC; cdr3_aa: CASSPDYPETQYF
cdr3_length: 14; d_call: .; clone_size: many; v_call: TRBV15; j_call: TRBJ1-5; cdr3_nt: TGTGCCACCAGCAGAGAGATGGGAAATCAGCCCCAGCATTTT; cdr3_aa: CATSREMGNQPQHF
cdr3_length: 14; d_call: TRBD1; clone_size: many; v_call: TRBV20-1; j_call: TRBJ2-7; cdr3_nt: TGCAGTGCTAGACGGCGGACAGGGTGGCCCGAGCAGTACTTC; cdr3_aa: CSARRRTGWPEQYF
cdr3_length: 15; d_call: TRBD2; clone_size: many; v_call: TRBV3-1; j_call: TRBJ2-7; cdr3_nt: TGTGCCAGCAGCCCCCGGGCCGGGGGGGACTACGAGCAGTACTTC; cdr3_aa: CASSPRAGGDYEQYF
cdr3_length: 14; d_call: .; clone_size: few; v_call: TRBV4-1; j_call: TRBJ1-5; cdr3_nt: TGCGCCAGCAGCCAAGGGGACAGCAATCAGCCCCAGCATTTT; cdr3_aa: CASSQGDSNQPQHF
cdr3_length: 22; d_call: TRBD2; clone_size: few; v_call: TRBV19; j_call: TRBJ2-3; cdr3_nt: TGTGCCAGTAGTATAGATCTTCCCCTAGCGGGGGGGATACCGCTTAGCACAGATACGCAGTATTTT; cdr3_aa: CASSIDLPLAGGIPLSTDTQYF
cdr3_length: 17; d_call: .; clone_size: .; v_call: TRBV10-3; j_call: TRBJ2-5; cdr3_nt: TGTGCCATCAGCGAGGGACCGGGAAGGGTGGCCCAAGAGACCCAGTACTTC; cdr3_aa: CAISEGPGRVAQETQYF
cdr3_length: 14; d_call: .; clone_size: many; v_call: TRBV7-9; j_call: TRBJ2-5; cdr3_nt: TGTGCCAGCAGCGTACCGGGACCTGAAGAGACCCAGTACTTC; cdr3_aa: CASSVPGPEETQYF
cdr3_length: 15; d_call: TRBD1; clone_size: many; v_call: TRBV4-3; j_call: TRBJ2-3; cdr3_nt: TGCGCCAGCAGCCATAGACAGGGGCAGGCAGATACGCAGTATTTT; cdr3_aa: CASSHRQGQADTQYF
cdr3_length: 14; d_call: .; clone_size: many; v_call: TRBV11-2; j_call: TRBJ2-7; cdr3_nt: TGTGCCAGCAGCTTATCGGTCAGGGCCTACGAGCAGTACTTC; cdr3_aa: CASSLSVRAYEQYF
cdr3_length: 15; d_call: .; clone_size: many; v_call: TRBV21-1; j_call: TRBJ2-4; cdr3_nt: TGTGCCAGCAGCAGAGGGACAGGCCTTTATAACATTCAGTACTTC; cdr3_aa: CASSRGTGLYNIQYF
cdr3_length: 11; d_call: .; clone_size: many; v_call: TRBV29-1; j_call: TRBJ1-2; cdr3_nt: TGCGGAGAGATGCTTGGGTATGGCTACACCTTC; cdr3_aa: CGEMLGYGYTF
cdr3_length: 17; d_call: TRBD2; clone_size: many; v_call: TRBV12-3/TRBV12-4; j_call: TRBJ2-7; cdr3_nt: TGTGCCAGCACCTTGGTAGCGGGGGGGATGAGCTCCTACGAGCAGTACTTC; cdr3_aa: CASTLVAGGMSSYEQYF
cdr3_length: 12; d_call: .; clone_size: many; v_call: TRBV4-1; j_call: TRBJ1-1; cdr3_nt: TGCGCCAGCAGTCAAAGGAACACTGAAGCTTTCTTT; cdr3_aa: CASSQRNTEAFF
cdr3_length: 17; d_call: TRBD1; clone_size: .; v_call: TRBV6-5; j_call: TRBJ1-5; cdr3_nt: TGTGCCAGCAGTTTATTCTCTGGGGACAGGGGGAATCAGCCCCAGCATTTT; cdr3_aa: CASSLFSGDRGNQPQHF
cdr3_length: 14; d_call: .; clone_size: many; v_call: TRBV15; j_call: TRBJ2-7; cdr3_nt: TGTGCCACCAGCGAGCAGGGGACCGGCTACGAGCAGTACTTC; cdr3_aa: CATSEQGTGYEQYF
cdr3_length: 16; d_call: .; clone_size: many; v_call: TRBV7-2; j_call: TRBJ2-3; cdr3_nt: TGTGCCAGCACCGACTTCTCTAGGAGTAGCACAGATACGCAGTATTTT; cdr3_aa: CASTDFSRSSTDTQYF
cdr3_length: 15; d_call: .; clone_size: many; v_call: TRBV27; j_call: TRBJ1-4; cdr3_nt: TGTGCCAGCAGTTCCCAGGGTTGGATTAATGAAAAACTGTTTTTT; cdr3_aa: CASSSQGWINEKLFF
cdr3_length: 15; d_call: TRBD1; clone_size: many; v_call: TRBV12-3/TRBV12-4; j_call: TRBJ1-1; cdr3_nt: TGTGCCAGCAGTTCCCCGGGACAGGGGGCCACTGAAGCTTTCTTT; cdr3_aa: CASSSPGQGATEAFF
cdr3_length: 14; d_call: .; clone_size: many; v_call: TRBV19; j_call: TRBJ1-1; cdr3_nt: TGTGCCAGTAGTACCGGGACTGGAGGCACTGAAGCTTTCTTT; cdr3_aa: CASSTGTGGTEAFF
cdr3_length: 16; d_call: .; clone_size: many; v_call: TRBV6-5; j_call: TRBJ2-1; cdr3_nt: TGTGCCAGCAGTTACTCCGAGCTATCCTCCTACAATGAGCAGTTCTTC; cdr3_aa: CASSYSELSSYNEQFF
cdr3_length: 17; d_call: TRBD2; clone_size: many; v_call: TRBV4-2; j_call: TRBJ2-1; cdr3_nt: TGTGCCAGCAGCCAATCAATGGGCCTAGCGGACGGCAATGAGCAGTTCTTC; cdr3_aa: CASSQSMGLADGNEQFF
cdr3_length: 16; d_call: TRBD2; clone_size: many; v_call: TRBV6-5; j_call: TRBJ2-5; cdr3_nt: TGTGCCAGCACCCCAGAGCCAGCGGGGACCCAAGAGACCCAGTACTTC; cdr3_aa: CASTPEPAGTQETQYF
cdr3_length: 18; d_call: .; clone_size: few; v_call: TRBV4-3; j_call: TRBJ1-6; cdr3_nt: TGCGCCAGCAGCCAAGAAGTTCACAGGGCCTCCTATAATTCACCCCTCCACTTT; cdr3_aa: CASSQEVHRASYNSPLHF
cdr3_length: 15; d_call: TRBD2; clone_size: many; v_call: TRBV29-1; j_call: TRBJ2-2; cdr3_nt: TGCAGCGCTCCACTAGCGGGGGCCCTCACCGGGGAGCTGTTTTTT; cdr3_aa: CSAPLAGALTGELFF
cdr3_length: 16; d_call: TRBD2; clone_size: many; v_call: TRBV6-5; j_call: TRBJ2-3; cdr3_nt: TGTGCCAGCAGTTACTTAGGACTAGCGGGCGTTGATACGCAGTATTTT; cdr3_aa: CASSYLGLAGVDTQYF
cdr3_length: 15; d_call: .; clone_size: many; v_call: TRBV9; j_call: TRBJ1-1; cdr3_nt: TGTGCCAGCAGCCCAACAAGGGGGGCCCTTACTGAAGCTTTCTTT; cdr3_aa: CASSPTRGALTEAFF
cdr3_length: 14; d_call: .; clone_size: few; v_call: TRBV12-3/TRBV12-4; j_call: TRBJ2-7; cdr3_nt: TGTGCCAGCAGTTACCTTGAGAGCTCCTACGAGCAGTACTTC; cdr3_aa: CASSYLESSYEQYF
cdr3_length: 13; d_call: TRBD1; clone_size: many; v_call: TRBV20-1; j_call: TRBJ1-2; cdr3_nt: TGCAGTGCTCCCGACAGGGACCTCTATGGCTACACCTTC; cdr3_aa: CSAPDRDLYGYTF
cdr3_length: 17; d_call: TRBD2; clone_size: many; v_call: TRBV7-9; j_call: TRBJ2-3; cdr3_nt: TGTGCCAGCAGCTTGCTAGCGGGGGAGACTTACACAGATACGCAGTATTTT; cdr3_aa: CASSLLAGETYTDTQYF
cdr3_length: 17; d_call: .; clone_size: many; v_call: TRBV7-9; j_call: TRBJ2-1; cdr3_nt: TGTGCCAGCAGCTCCCCTAGGGGGCGGGAACTCTACAATGAGCAGTTCTTC; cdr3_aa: CASSSPRGRELYNEQFF
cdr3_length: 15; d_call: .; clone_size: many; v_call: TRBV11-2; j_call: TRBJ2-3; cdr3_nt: TGTGCCAGCAGCCGGGGATCCTACATCACAGATACGCAGTATTTT; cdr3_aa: CASSRGSYITDTQYF
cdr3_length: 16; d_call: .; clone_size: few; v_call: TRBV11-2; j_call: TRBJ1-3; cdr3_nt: TGTGCCAGCAGCTTAGATCAGGGAATCTTTGGAAACACCATATATTTT; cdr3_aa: CASSLDQGIFGNTIYF
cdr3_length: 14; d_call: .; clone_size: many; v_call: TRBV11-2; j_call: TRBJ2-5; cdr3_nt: TGTGCCAGCAGCGTAGTGGCTTGGGGAGAGACCCAGTACTTC; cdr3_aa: CASSVVAWGETQYF
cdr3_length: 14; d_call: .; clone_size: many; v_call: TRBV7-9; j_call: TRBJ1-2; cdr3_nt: TGTGCCAGCAGCTTAGCGAATCAAGGAAACGGCCACACCTTC; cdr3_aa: CASSLANQGNGHTF
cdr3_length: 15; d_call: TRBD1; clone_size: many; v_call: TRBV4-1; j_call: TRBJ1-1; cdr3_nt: TGCGCCAGCAGCCATCCGACAGGGGCTCACACTGAAGCTTTCTTT; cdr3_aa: CASSHPTGAHTEAFF